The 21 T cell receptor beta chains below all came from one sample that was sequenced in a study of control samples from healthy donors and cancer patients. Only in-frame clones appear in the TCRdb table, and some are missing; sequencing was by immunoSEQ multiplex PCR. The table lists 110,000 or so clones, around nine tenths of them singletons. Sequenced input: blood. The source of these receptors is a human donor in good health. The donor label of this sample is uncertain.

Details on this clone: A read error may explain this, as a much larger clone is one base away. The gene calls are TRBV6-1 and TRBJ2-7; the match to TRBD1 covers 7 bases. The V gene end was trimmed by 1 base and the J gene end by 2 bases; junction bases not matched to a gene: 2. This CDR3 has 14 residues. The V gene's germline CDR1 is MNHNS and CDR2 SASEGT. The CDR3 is CASSEGDSPYEQYF. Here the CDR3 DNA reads TGTGCCAGCAGTGAAGGGGACAGCCCCTACGAGCAGTACTTC.

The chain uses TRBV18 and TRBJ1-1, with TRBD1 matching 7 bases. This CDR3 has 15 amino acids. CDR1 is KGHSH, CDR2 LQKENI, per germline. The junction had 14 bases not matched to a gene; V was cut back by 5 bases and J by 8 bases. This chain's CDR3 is CASSSDRATLGEAFF. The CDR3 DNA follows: TGTGCCAGCTCATCCGACAGGGCCACCCTAGGGGAAGCTTTCTTT.

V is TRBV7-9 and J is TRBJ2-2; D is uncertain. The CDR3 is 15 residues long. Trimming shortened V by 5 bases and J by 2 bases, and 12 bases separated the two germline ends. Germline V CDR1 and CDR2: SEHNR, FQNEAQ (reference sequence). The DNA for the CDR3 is TGTGCCAGCAGCCCTATAGTACTTAACACCGGGGAGCTGTTTTTT. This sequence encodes CASSPIVLNTGELFF.

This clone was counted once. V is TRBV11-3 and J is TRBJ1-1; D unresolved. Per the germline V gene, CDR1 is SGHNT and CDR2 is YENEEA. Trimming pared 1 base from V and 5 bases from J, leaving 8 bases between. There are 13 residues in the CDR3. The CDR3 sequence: CASSLVLGTEAFF. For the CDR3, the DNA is TGTGCCAGCAGCTTAGTTTTGGGGACTGAAGCTTTCTTT.

The CDR3 region has the DNA TGTGCCAGCAGCCAGTTTCTTGGGGACACTGAAGCTTTCTTT. It specifies CASSQFLGDTEAFF. This chain connects TRBV3-1 (or the pseudogene TRBV3-2) to TRBJ1-1; no firm D call. Trimming pared 3 bases from V and 3 bases from J, leaving 11 bases between. This CDR3 has 14 amino acids. Germline V lookup: CDR1 LGHDT, CDR2 YNNKEL (reference sequence).

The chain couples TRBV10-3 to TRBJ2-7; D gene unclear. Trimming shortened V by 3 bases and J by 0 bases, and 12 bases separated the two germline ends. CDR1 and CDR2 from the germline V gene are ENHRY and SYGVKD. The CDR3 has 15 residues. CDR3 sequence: CAISDLQRSSYEQYF. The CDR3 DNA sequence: TGTGCCATCAGTGATTTACAGAGGAGCTCCTACGAGCAGTACTTC.

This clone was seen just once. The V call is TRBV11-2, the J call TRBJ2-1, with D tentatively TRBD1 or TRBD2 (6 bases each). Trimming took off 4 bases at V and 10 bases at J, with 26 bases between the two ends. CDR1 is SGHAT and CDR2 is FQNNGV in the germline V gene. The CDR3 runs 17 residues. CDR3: CASSSPAGFAPGDEQFF. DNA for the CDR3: TGTGCCAGCAGCTCCCCAGCGGGCTTCGCCCCAGGGGACGAGCAGTTCTTC.

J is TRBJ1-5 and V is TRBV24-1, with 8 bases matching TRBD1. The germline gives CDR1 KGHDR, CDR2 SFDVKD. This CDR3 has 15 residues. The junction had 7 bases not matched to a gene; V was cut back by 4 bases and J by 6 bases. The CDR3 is CATSDKTGGSQPQHF. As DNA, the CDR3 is TGTGCCACCAGTGACAAAACAGGGGGTAGTCAGCCCCAGCATTTT.

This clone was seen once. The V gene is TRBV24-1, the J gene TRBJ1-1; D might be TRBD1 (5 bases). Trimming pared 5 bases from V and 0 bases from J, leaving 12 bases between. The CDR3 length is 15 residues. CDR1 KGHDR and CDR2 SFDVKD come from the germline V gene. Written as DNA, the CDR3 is TGTGCCACCAGTGCCAGCCAGGGCCTGAACACTGAAGCTTTCTTT. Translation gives CATSASQGLNTEAFF.

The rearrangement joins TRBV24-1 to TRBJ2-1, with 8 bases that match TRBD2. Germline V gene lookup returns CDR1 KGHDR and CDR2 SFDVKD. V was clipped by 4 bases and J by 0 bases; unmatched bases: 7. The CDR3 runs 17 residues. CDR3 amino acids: CATSDTIGGVSYNEQFF. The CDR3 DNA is TGTGCCACCAGTGACACAATCGGGGGGGTCTCCTACAATGAGCAGTTCTTC.

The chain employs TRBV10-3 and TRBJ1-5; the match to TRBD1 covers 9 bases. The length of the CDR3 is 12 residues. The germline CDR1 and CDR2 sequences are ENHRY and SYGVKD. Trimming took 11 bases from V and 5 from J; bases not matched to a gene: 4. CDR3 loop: CASGTGYQPQHF. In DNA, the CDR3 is TGTGCCTCTGGGACAGGGTATCAGCCCCAGCATTTT.

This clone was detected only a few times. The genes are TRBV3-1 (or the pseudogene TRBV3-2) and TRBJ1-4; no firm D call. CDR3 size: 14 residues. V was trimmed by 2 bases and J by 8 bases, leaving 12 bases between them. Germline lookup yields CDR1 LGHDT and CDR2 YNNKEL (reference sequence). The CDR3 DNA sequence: TGTGCCAGCAGCCAATCGTCCGGAATCGAAAAACTGTTTTTT. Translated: CASSQSSGIEKLFF.

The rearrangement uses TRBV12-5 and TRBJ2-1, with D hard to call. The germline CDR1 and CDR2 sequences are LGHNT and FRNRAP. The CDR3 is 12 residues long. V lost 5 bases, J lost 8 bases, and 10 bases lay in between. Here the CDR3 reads CASGVEQYEQFF. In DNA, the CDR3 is TGTGCTAGTGGTGTCGAACAATATGAGCAGTTCTTC.

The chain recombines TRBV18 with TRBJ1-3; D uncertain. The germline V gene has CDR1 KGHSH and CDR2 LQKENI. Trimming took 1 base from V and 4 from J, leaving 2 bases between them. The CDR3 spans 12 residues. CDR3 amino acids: CASSPQGNTIYF. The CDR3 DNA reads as TGTGCCAGCTCACCACAGGGAAACACCATATATTTT.

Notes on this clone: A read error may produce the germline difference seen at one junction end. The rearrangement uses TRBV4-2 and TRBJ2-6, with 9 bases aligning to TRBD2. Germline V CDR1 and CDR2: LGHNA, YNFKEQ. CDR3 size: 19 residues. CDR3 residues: CASSQDYRGGGSGANVLTF. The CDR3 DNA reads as TGTGCCAGCAGTCAAGACTACCGCGGGGGGGGCTCTGGGGCCAACGTCCTGACTTTC.

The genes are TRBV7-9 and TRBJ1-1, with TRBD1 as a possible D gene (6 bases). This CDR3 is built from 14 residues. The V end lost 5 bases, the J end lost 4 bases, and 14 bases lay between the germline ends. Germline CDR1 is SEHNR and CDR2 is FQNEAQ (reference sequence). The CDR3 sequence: CASSPKGGGTEAFF. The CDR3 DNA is TGTGCCAGCAGCCCAAAGGGGGGTGGCACTGAAGCTTTCTTT.

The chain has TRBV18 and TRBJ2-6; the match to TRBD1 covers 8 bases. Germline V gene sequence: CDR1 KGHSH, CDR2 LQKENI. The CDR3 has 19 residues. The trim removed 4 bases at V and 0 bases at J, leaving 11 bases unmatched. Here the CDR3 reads CASSLFRDRPSSGANVLTF. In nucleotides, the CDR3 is TGTGCCAGCTCACTATTCCGGGACAGGCCTTCCTCTGGGGCCAACGTCCTGACTTTC.

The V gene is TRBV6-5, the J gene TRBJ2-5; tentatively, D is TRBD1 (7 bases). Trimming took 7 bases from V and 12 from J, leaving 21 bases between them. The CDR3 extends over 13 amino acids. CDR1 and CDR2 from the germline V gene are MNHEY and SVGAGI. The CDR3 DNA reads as TGTGCCAGCACCGCAGGGGGGCGGGAAACCAAGTACTTC. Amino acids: CASTAGGRETKYF.

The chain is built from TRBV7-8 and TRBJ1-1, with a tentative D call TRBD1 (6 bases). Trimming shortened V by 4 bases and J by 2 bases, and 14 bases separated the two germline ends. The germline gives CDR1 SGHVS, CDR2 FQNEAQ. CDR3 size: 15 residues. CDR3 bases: TGTGCCAGCAGCTCCCAGGGACAATCCAACACTGAAGCTTTCTTT. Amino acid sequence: CASSSQGQSNTEAFF.

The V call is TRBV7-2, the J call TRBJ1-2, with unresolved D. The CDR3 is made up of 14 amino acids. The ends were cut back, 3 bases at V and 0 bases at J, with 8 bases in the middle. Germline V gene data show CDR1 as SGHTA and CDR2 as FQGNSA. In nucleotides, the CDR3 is TGTGCCAGCAGCTTGGGAATAACTAACTATGGCTACACCTTC. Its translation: CASSLGITNYGYTF.

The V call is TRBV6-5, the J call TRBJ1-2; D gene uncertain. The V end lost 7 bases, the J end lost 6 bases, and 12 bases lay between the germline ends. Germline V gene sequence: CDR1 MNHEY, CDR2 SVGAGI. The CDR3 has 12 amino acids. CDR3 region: CASTKSGNGYTF. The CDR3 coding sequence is TGTGCCAGCACCAAGAGCGGGAATGGCTACACCTTC.